Here is one TCR beta chain with its context. Original data processing: Amplified reference gene primers provided the basis for estimating nucleated cell counts. Sequencing used immunoSEQ multiplex PCR; TCRdb keeps in-frame clones, though not all of them. The V and J calls and clone size come from that table; D and trimming were worked out from the DNA. The sample consists of about 150,000 clones, roughly 89% of them appearing once. The junction had 6 bases not matched to a gene; V was cut back by 4 bases and J by 0 bases. Germline V CDR1 and CDR2: MNHEY, SMNVEV (reference sequence). CDR3 length: 16 residues. Each participant's cohort was designated according to participant-reported clinical history. This sample stems from a study of blood T cell repertoires in COVID-19. Across the study: Sample material is recorded as cDNA or gDNA derived from T cells, B-cell-depleted T cells, or PBMCs.

The chain employs TRBV27 and TRBJ1-3; TRBD1 aligns across 7 bases. Sequenced material: PBMCs or T cells enriched from blood (not recorded which). This TCR was sampled from a man aged 50-60 years who had recovered from COVID-19. The CDR3 nucleotides are TGTGCCAGCAGTTCGGACAGGATGAACTCTGGAAACACCATATATTTT. This codes for CASSSDRMNSGNTIYF.